This TCR beta chain was recovered during a study of T cells in Graves' hyperthyroidism and ophthalmopathy. Findings and limits, study-wide: Ophthalmopathy stood apart from stable hyperthyroidism in a 13 V-J model. Most expanded thyroid clonotypes above 0.001 also appeared in blood.

A remark on this clonotype: Antigen: not known. The junction differs from germline at one of its ends, possibly a read error.

The CDR3 regions of TCR beta were amplified from RNA transcripts. A set of HTBI primers served as the primers for a first-round RT-PCR of the TCR CDR3. In TCRdb, the multiplex PCR reads were re-called with MiXCR into one record per CDR3 protein. The sample carries hundreds of thousands of distinct CDR3 sequences, about 43% recorded once. The germline CDR1 and CDR2 sequences are ENHRY and SYGVKD. The CDR3 covers 15 residues. The clonotype was recovered from a woman younger than 35 with Graves' hyperthyroidism. What was sequenced was peripheral blood or thyroid tissue (not recorded which). The V and J genes are TRBV10-3 and TRBJ2-7, with TRBD1 as a possible D gene (6 bases). The CDR3 region is CAINEAGTKPHEQYF. In nucleotides, the CDR3 is TGTGCCATCAATGAGGCCGGGACAAAGCCCCACGAGCAGTACTTC.